This TCR beta chain is drawn from a study of blood T cell repertoires in COVID-19. Study-level background: Samples of COVID-19 (acute and convalescent) were obtained from the United States, Italy and Spain.

J was trimmed by 5 bases and V by 4 bases; bases with no gene match: 10. CDR1 SEHNR and CDR2 FQNEAQ come from the germline V gene (reference sequence). This CDR3 region has 17 residues. Original methodology: Estimation of nucleated cell counts relied on the amplification of reference gene primers. Method: immunoSEQ multiplex PCR; TCRdb's copy keeps in-frame clones and lacks some. From that table come the V and J calls and clone size; the DNA was used to work out D and trimming. Altogether 250,000 to 300,000 clones are present, 75% to 85% being singletons, with the ten largest covering more than 4.5%.

The clonotype was recovered from a man in his fifties or sixties with active or convalescent COVID-19. The rearrangement joins TRBV7-9 to TRBJ2-5; 13 nucleotides align to TRBD2. The sequencing input was peripheral blood. The CDR3: CASSSGLAGVDVETQYF. CDR3 DNA sequence: TGTGCCAGCAGCTCTGGACTAGCGGGAGTAGATGTGGAGACCCAGTACTTC.